The 6 T cell receptor beta chains below come from one sample, sequenced in a study of cytomegalovirus exposure and HLA in healthy donors. TCRdb's copy holds only in-frame clones and misses some; the assay was immunoSEQ multiplex PCR. The data hold around 220,000 clones, with over 80% observed a single time. The sequenced material came from PBMCs. The receptors were sampled from a woman in her twenties or thirties in good health and CMV-seropositive.

The gene calls are TRBV4-3 and TRBJ1-1, with D maybe TRBD1 (6 bases). Per germline, CDR1 LGHNA and CDR2 YSLEER. The CDR3 has 15 amino acids. Trimming pared 1 base from V and 5 bases from J, leaving 14 bases between. CDR3 loop: CASSQGRFRGTEAFF. DNA for the CDR3: TGCGCCAGCAGCCAAGGACGGTTCAGGGGAACTGAAGCTTTCTTT.

The CDR3 sequence: CASGQASGNQPQHF. The CDR3 nucleotides read TGTGCCAGCGGACAGGCGTCCGGCAATCAGCCCCAGCATTTT. This chain links TRBV6-1 with TRBJ1-5, with 7 nucleotides matching TRBD1. CDR3 length: 14 residues. The germline gives CDR1 MNHNS, CDR2 SASEGT. V dropped 8 bases and J dropped 2; count of bases not matched to a gene: 6.

This sequence joins TRBV11-2 and TRBJ2-7, with unresolved D. CDR3 length: 13 amino acids. V was shortened by 7 bases and J by 1 base, with 11 bases between the two germline ends. CDR1 and CDR2 from the germline V gene are SGHAT and FQNNGV. This CDR3 is CASKTGPSYEQYF. The CDR3 DNA follows: TGTGCCAGCAAAACGGGCCCATCCTACGAGCAGTACTTC.

The chain employs TRBV2 and TRBJ1-1; no firm D call. Deletions cut 3 bases from V and 7 bases from J, with 6 bases between. CDR3 length: 11 residues. The germline CDR1 and CDR2 sequences are SNHLY and FYNNEI. CDR3 bases: TGTGCCAGCAGTGACAGTGATGAAGCTTTCTTT. Translation: CASSDSDEAFF.

The chain combines TRBV29-1 with TRBJ2-7, with TRBD2 as a possible D gene (6 bases). CDR3 size: 14 residues. Germline-derived CDR1 and CDR2 are SQVTM and ANQGSEA. Trimming took off 2 bases at V and 2 bases at J, with 13 bases between the two ends. The CDR3 DNA is TGCAGCGTTGAATTCGGGAGTAGGGCCTACGAGCAGTACTTC. It yields the protein CSVEFGSRAYEQYF.

V and J are TRBV19 and TRBJ2-5; TRBD1 might be the D (5 bases). Trimming left V 2 bases short and J 1 base short, with 8 bases between. Per germline, CDR1 LNHDA and CDR2 SQIVND (reference sequence). The CDR3 covers 14 residues. Here the CDR3 reads CASSIQGSQETQYF. CDR3 DNA: TGTGCCAGTAGTATACAGGGTTCCCAAGAGACCCAGTACTTC.